Each of the 27 T cell receptor beta chains below was sequenced from the same sample in a study of STAT5B mutations in CD4+ large granular lymphocyte leukemia. Sequencing was performed with immunoSEQ multiplex PCR; in TCRdb, only in-frame clones are kept and a portion is missing. The table shows 30,000 to 40,000 clones, with over 60% occurring only once. The sample comprised CD4+ T cells from blood buffy coats. These receptors came from a human donor in good health.

The rearrangement links TRBV19 to TRBJ1-2; 12 nucleotides line up with TRBD1. The length of the CDR3 is 15 residues. The germline CDR1 and CDR2 sequences are LNHDA and SQIVND (reference sequence). J was trimmed by 4 bases and V by 10 bases; bases with no gene match: 10. CDR3 bases: TGTGCCACCCGGGGACAGGGGGCCACCCTCTATGGCTACACCTTC. It translates to CATRGQGATLYGYTF.

This clone occurred a few times. The genes are TRBV2 and TRBJ1-6; 7 nucleotides match TRBD1. The V and J ends lost 4 bases and 10 bases, in that order; junction bases with no gene match: 10. CDR1 is SNHLY, CDR2 FYNNEI, per germline. CDR3 length: 15 residues. CDR3 loop: CASSGTGAGGSPLHF. DNA of the CDR3: TGTGCCAGCAGTGGAACAGGGGCCGGCGGATCACCCCTCCACTTT. Full variable domain (missing parts from reference TRBV2 and TRBJ1-6): EPEVTQTPSHQVTQMGQEVILRCVPISNHLYFYWYRQILGQKVEFLVSFYNNEISEKSEIFDDQFSVERPDGSNFTLKIRSTKLEDSAMYFCASSGTGAGGSPLHFGNGTRLTVT.

The chain recombines TRBV7-2 with TRBJ2-3, with D possibly TRBD2 on 5 matching bases. The V gene lost 6 bases and the J gene lost 4 bases, with 17 bases spanning the gap. In germline, CDR1 is SGHTA, CDR2 FQGNSA. This CDR3 has 15 residues. The CDR3 coding sequence is TGTGCCAGCAGTTCAAGTCGGGGTAAATCAGATACGCAGTATTTT. This codes for CASSSSRGKSDTQYF.

The sample holds a few counts of this clone. The chain uses TRBV5-1 and TRBJ1-5; 10 nucleotides line up with TRBD1. This CDR3 is 15 amino acids long. In germline, CDR1 is SGHRS, CDR2 YFSETQ. The V gene end was trimmed by 2 bases and the J gene end by 5 bases; junction bases not matched to a gene: 4. CDR3 bases: TGCGCCAGCAGCTTCGAGGGGACAGGGGATCAGCCCCAGCATTTT. Its translation is CASSFEGTGDQPQHF.

The gene calls are TRBV14 and TRBJ2-5; 15 nucleotides match TRBD2. The J segment lost 3 bases and the V segment lost 4 bases, leaving 3 bases of the junction unmatched. This CDR3 comprises 16 residues. Per germline, CDR1 SGHDN and CDR2 FVKESK. CDR3 nucleotide sequence: TGTGCCAGCAGCCCCGGACTAGCGGGAGGGGAAGAGACCCAGTACTTC. Protein sequence: CASSPGLAGGEETQYF.

The rearrangement uses TRBV10-3 and TRBJ2-1; maybe TRBD1 (7 bases). Trimming took off 2 bases at V and 6 bases at J, with 20 bases between the two ends. The CDR3 extends over 17 amino acids. Looked up from germline, CDR1 is ENHRY and CDR2 is SYGVKD. For the CDR3, the DNA is TGTGCCATCAGTGAGACGGGGGACAGCAAATTCCGCAATGAGCAGTTCTTC. Encoded protein: CAISETGDSKFRNEQFF.

This clone was picked up one time. The CDR3 DNA sequence: TGTGCCAGCAGCCCCAAGACAGGGGGCGGGCAGCCCCAGCATTTT. Protein: CASSPKTGGGQPQHF. This sequence joins TRBV5-5 and TRBJ1-5; 10 bases line up with TRBD1. Trimming at V came to 4 bases and at J to 7 bases, leaving 8 bases not matched to a gene. The CDR3 consists of 15 residues. CDR1 and CDR2 (germline): SGHKS, YYEKEE (reference sequence).

The chain is built from TRBV5-5 and TRBJ1-5; 9 nucleotides align to TRBD1. The junction had 10 bases not matched to a gene; V was cut back by 4 bases and J by 5 bases. This CDR3 has 16 residues. CDR1 SGHKS and CDR2 YYEKEE come from the germline V gene (reference sequence). CDR3 amino acids: CASSPEVGQGYQPQHF. The CDR3 DNA reads as TGTGCCAGCAGCCCCGAGGTGGGACAGGGTTATCAGCCCCAGCATTTT.

The chain has TRBV5-1 and TRBJ1-2, with 9 nucleotides matching TRBD1. CDR1 and CDR2 from the germline V gene are SGHRS and YFSETQ. V shed 0 bases and J 6 bases; nucleotides not matched to a gene: 6. The CDR3 length is 15 residues. In DNA form, the CDR3 reads TGCGCCAGCAGCTTGGTCCTCACAGGGGGCCATGGCTACACCTTC. As protein: CASSLVLTGGHGYTF.

This clone showed up just once. The J gene is TRBJ2-7, the V gene TRBV2, with D possibly matching TRBD2 (5 bases). Trimming removed 0 bases from V and 2 bases from J, with 11 bases in between. CDR3 size: 15 residues. The germline V gene encodes CDR1 SNHLY and CDR2 FYNNEI. The CDR3 reads CASSEADGGPYEQYF. CDR3 in DNA: TGTGCCAGCAGTGAAGCAGACGGAGGTCCCTACGAGCAGTACTTC.

The table lists this clone with a few counts. The chain links TRBV29-1 to TRBJ2-2; D gene ambiguous. The CDR3 contains 12 residues. Deletions cut 4 bases from V and 5 bases from J, with 8 bases between. Germline loops: CDR1 SQVTM, CDR2 ANQGSEA. The DNA of the CDR3 is TGCAGCGTTGGCCCTAATACCGGGGAGCTGTTTTTT. It specifies CSVGPNTGELFF.

The chain recombines TRBV6-5 with TRBJ2-1, with 8 bases identical to TRBD1. The CDR3 consists of 15 residues. Per germline, CDR1 MNHEY and CDR2 SVGAGI. Trimming took 5 bases from V and 2 from J; bases not matched to a gene: 5. The CDR3 protein is CASSPTGGPYNEQFF. The CDR3 DNA follows: TGTGCCAGCAGTCCTACAGGGGGACCCTACAATGAGCAGTTCTTC.

This rearrangement joins TRBV4-1 to TRBJ2-1, with TRBD2 matching over 7 bases. Germline V gene lookup returns CDR1 MGHRA and CDR2 YSYEKL. Trimming took 1 base from V and 3 from J; bases not matched to a gene: 6. This CDR3 is 16 amino acids long. The CDR3 here is CASSQAVSGNYNEQFF. The CDR3 DNA follows: TGCGCCAGCAGCCAAGCCGTGAGCGGGAACTACAATGAGCAGTTCTTC.

The genes are TRBV19 and TRBJ2-7, with a tentative D call TRBD2 (6 bases). CDR1 is LNHDA, CDR2 SQIVND, per germline (reference sequence). This CDR3 comprises 14 residues. Trimming left V 4 bases short and J 3 bases short, with 13 bases between. CDR3 bases: TGTGCCAGTAGTAAAAGGGGAGGATTCTACGAGCAGTACTTC. Protein product: CASSKRGGFYEQYF.

The CDR3 reads CASSLGGTVNEKLFF. CDR3 coding DNA: TGTGCCAGCAGCTTGGGCGGGACAGTCAATGAAAAACTGTTTTTT. This chain links TRBV5-6 with TRBJ1-4; 7 bases map to TRBD1. The germline CDR1 and CDR2 sequences are SGHDT and YYEEEE. Germline trimming cut 0 bases from V and 5 bases from J; bases unmatched to any gene: 4. The CDR3 has 15 amino acids.

Only a few counts were recorded for this clone. J is TRBJ1-2 and V is TRBV13, with 8 positions matching TRBD1. Looked up from germline, CDR1 is PRHDT and CDR2 is FYEKMQ (reference sequence). This CDR3 has 16 residues. Trimming at V came to 6 bases and at J to 5 bases, leaving 14 bases not matched to a gene. The CDR3 nucleotides read TGTGCCAGCAGAACACACACCGGGACAGGCCTGTATGGCTACACCTTC. It codes for CASRTHTGTGLYGYTF.

The genes are TRBV28 and TRBJ2-1; D is ambiguous. Germline V gives CDR1 MDHEN, CDR2 SYDVKM. CDR3 length: 15 amino acids. V was trimmed by 4 bases and J by 0 bases, leaving 10 bases between them. The CDR3 sequence is CASSSGSSSYNEQFF. CDR3 DNA: TGTGCCAGCAGTTCCGGATCGAGCTCCTACAATGAGCAGTTCTTC.

The chain is built from TRBV6-1 and TRBJ1-2; D remains unclear. Germline CDR1 MNHNS, CDR2 SASEGT. Trimming cost V 6 bases and J 7 bases, with 12 bases left between them. This CDR3 contains 12 residues. In nucleotides, the CDR3 is TGTGCCAGCAGATTCCCCGAGGGTGGCTACACCTTC. It is translated as CASRFPEGGYTF.

This chain links TRBV6-5 with TRBJ2-5, with a weak D call TRBD2 (5 bases). Germline CDR1 MNHEY, CDR2 SVGAGI. Trimming pared 8 bases from V and 5 bases from J, leaving 12 bases between. This CDR3 has 12 amino acids. The CDR3 sequence: CASGRARETQYF. The CDR3 coding sequence is TGTGCCAGCGGGAGAGCGCGGGAGACCCAGTACTTC.

The V and J genes are TRBV14 and TRBJ2-1, with TRBD2 as a possible D gene (5 bases). Germline CDR1 is SGHDN and CDR2 is FVKESK. V shed 3 bases and J shed 10 bases, with 10 bases lying between them. The CDR3 consists of 12 residues. In DNA, the CDR3 is TGTGCCAGCAGCCACGATAGCGACGAGCAGTTCTTC. Translation: CASSHDSDEQFF.

The chain couples TRBV6-1 to TRBJ1-1; tentatively, D is TRBD1 (5 bases). Trimming removed 8 bases at V and 3 bases at J, with 13 bases between. Germline V gene lookup returns CDR1 MNHNS and CDR2 SASEGT. The CDR3 is made up of 13 amino acids. CDR3 protein: CASGIAGDTEAFF. For the CDR3, the DNA is TGTGCCAGCGGGATCGCGGGGGACACTGAAGCTTTCTTT.

The chain uses TRBV5-1 and TRBJ2-5; possible D gene TRBD2, 6 bases. The CDR3 covers 15 residues. V lost 0 bases and J 1 base, leaving 10 bases between the germline ends. The V gene's germline CDR1 is SGHRS and CDR2 YFSETQ. The CDR3 loop reads CASSLVRGLQETQYF. DNA of the CDR3: TGCGCCAGCAGCTTGGTAAGGGGACTCCAAGAGACCCAGTACTTC.

The chain has TRBV15 and TRBJ2-1; the D gene could be TRBD1 or TRBD2 (5 bases each). The CDR3 has 14 residues. Germline-derived CDR1 and CDR2 are LNHNV and YYDKDF (reference sequence). The V end lost 3 bases, the J end lost 8 bases, and 14 bases lay between the germline ends. The CDR3 sequence: CATSRRDLVHEQFF. The CDR3, as DNA: TGTGCCACCAGCAGGAGGGACCTTGTACATGAGCAGTTCTTC.

The genes are TRBV6-5 and TRBJ1-5, with 10 bases matching TRBD1. CDR1 is MNHEY, CDR2 SVGAGI, per germline. V gave up 6 bases and J gave up 6 bases; unmatched junction bases: 8. This CDR3 is built from 15 residues. The CDR3 sequence is CASRPGTGEGQPQHF. CDR3 bases: TGTGCCAGCAGACCCGGGACAGGGGAAGGTCAGCCCCAGCATTTT.

The V and J genes are TRBV9 and TRBJ2-1; 9 bases map to TRBD2. There are 15 residues in the CDR3. Germline V lookup: CDR1 SGDLS, CDR2 YYNGEE. Trimming at V came to 4 bases and at J to 5 bases, leaving 7 bases not matched to a gene. CDR3 in amino acids: CASSSIAGVHNEQFF. CDR3 DNA sequence: TGTGCCAGCAGCTCTATAGCGGGGGTCCACAATGAGCAGTTCTTC. Full variable domain (missing parts from reference TRBV9 and TRBJ2-1): DSGVTQTPKHLITATGQRVTLRCSPRSGDLSVYWYQQSLDQGLQFLIQYYNGEERAKGNILERFSAQQFPDLHSELNLSSLELGDSALYFCASSSIAGVHNEQFFGPGTRLTVL.

This sequence joins TRBV30 and TRBJ2-7, with 10 bases lining up with TRBD1. The junction had 6 bases not matched to a gene; V was cut back by 2 bases and J by 2 bases. The CDR3 has 15 amino acids. Germline V gives CDR1 GTSNPN, CDR2 SVGIG (reference sequence). The CDR3 spells CAWSIRDRGTYEQYF. The CDR3 coding sequence is TGTGCCTGGAGTATACGGGACAGGGGTACCTACGAGCAGTACTTC.

Worth noting for this clone: A junction end diverges from the germline sequence, so it may reflect a read error. The chain has TRBV7-9 and TRBJ2-2, with D perhaps matching TRBD2 (5 bases). This CDR3 is 14 amino acids long. Germline-derived CDR1 and CDR2 are SEHNR and FQNEAQ (reference sequence). This CDR3 reads CVSSPNVRAGELFF. The CDR3, as DNA: TGTGTCAGCAGCCCCAATGTGCGGGCCGGGGAGCTGTTTTTT.